The entry that follows covers one T cell receptor beta chain sequence. Antigen specificity is unknown. These data come from a study of T cell responses to AZD1222 COVID-19 vaccine. Study results and limitations: Most donors were white British, females outnumbered males, and clonal diversity was possibly underestimated. Among vaccine-associated CD4 TCRs, coverage spanned spike, with dominance at 160-218 and 743-854.

This CDR3 comprises 18 residues. The germline CDR1 and CDR2 sequences are KGHSH and LQKENI. J gave up 1 base and V 1 base, and 8 bases lay outside the gene matches. Profiling relied on immunoSEQ multiplex PCR, and the TCRdb table lists in-frame clones only, not all of them. The data show 90,000 to 150,000 clones, 70% to 90% seen once. The sample in question was peripheral blood, obtained 28 days after the second AZD1222 dose. The chain uses TRBV18 and TRBJ1-3; 9 bases match TRBD1. This TCR came from an adult who received the AZD1222 COVID-19 vaccine. The CDR3 DNA reads TGTGCCAGCTCACCACGCGGAACCGGGACAGGGTCTGGAAACACCATATATTTT. Encoded protein: CASSPRGTGTGSGNTIYF.